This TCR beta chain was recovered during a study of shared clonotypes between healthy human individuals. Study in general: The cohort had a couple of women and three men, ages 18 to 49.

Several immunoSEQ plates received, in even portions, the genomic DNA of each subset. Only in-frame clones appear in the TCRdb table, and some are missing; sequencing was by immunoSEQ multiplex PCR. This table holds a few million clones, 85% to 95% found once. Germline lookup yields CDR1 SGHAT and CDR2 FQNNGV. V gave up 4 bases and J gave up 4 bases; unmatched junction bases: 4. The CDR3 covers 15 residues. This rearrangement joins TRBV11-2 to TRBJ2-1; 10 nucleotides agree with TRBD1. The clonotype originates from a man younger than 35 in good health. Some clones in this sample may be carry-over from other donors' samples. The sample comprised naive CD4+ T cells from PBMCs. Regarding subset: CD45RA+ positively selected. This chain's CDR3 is CASSSTGGAYNEQFF. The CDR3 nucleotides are TGTGCCAGCAGCTCGACAGGGGGCGCTTACAATGAGCAGTTCTTC.